This paragraph reports one T cell receptor (beta chain). Its specificity is not known. These data are taken from a study of cytomegalovirus exposure and HLA in healthy donors. Regarding the study as a whole: Common viral pathogens (according to a later analysis) appeared linked to several of the most significant clusters.

Germline V gene sequence: CDR1 PRHDT, CDR2 FYEKMQ (reference sequence). The CDR3 runs 16 residues. The V end lost 4 bases, the J end lost 0 bases, and 13 bases lay between the germline ends. With 60 Vbeta and 13 Jbeta primers, the PCR was carried out. TCRdb's copy holds only in-frame clones and misses some; the assay was immunoSEQ multiplex PCR. The sample gives tens of thousands of clones, roughly 79% of which show up once; 0.45% to 0.6% is in the top ten. The receptor comes from a man younger than 40 in good health and CMV-seronegative. The chain is built from TRBV13 and TRBJ1-3; D not resolved. Source material: PBMCs. CDR3 DNA: TGTGCCAGCAGCTCCGGACGGAGGATCTCTGGAAACACCATATATTTT. This translates into CASSSGRRISGNTIYF.